Following are 6 T cell receptor beta chains from one sample sequenced in a study of blood T cells in healthy people across ages. Together with a sample-barcoded 5' primer, a J-beta primer mix was included in a second PCR lasting about 7 to 12 cycles. TCRdb recomputed calls from the 5' RACE reads with MiXCR, one row per CDR3 protein. The sample has fewer than 800,000 distinct CDR3 sequences, about 25% seen once. Separately, the same data were catalogued under a study of T cells of mothers and their children.

The specimen sequenced was blood. Source of these receptors: a boy between 10 and 17 years old in good health.

This clonotype was counted a few times. The V and J genes are TRBV18 and TRBJ1-4; D ambiguous. Per the germline V gene, CDR1 is KGHSH and CDR2 is LQKENI. This CDR3 is 12 amino acids long. The V end was cut by 2 bases, the J end by 2 bases, with 0 bases between. In DNA, the CDR3 is TGTGCCAGCTCACCAACTAATGAAAAACTGTTTTTT. It specifies CASSPTNEKLFF. The full variable domain, with the rest looked up from reference TRBV18 and TRBJ1-4, is NAGVMQNPRHLVRRRGQEARLRCSPMKGHSHVYWYRQLPEEGLKFMVYLQKENIIDESGMPKERFSAEFPKEGPSILRIQQVVRGDSAAYFCASSPTNEKLFFGSGTQLSVL.

This clonotype was seen a few times. This chain connects TRBV28 to TRBJ2-7; D is uncertain. Germline CDR1 reads MDHEN; CDR2 reads SYDVKM. V was clipped by 4 bases and J by 3 bases, with 13 bases between them. CDR3 length: 14 amino acids. The CDR3 spells CASSSPDSFYEQYF. The CDR3 DNA reads TGTGCCAGCAGTTCTCCCGACTCGTTCTACGAGCAGTACTTC.

This rearrangement joins TRBV27 to TRBJ2-5; tentative D call: TRBD2 (6 bases). Judging by the DNA end, TRBJ2-7 fits better; the J call may be wrong. Germline CDR1 reads MNHEY; CDR2 reads SMNVEV (reference sequence). The CDR3 spans 15 residues. CDR3 bases: TGTGCCAGCAGGCCGGGAGTAAGTCTCTCCTACGAGCAGTACTTC. It encodes CASRPGVSLSYEQYF.

V gene TRBV27 combines with J gene TRBJ1-5; D unresolved. Trimming removed 3 bases from V and 1 base from J, with 10 bases in between. From germline, CDR1 is MNHEY and CDR2 SMNVEV (reference sequence). CDR3 length: 15 residues. In DNA, the CDR3 is TGTGCCAGCAGTTTCTACAGCGGAAGCAATCAGCCCCAGCATTTT. This encodes CASSFYSGSNQPQHF.

The V and J genes are TRBV3-1 and TRBJ2-6, with D maybe TRBD1 (8 bases). CDR3 length equals 17 residues. The V gene's germline CDR1 is LGHDT and CDR2 YNNKEL (reference sequence). V gave up 5 bases and J gave up 1 base, with 15 bases separating them. CDR3 sequence: CASSSGQGLSGANVLTF. In nucleotides, the CDR3 is TGTGCCAGCAGCTCAGGACAGGGACTATCTGGGGCCAACGTCCTGACTTTC.

This clonotype was counted between two and nine times. The chain carries TRBV20-1 and TRBJ2-1; 10 nucleotides line up with TRBD2. After removal of 5 bases from V and 1 base from J, the junction contained 5 bases not matched to a gene. The CDR3 length is 15 residues. CDR1 is DFQATT, CDR2 SNEGSKA, per germline (reference sequence). This chain's CDR3 is CSAGLAGDSYNEQFF. The CDR3, as DNA: TGCAGTGCTGGGCTAGCGGGAGATTCCTACAATGAGCAGTTCTTC.